A single sample is the source of the 31 T cell receptor beta chains below, sequenced in a study of T cell repertoires in cytomegalovirus infection. These receptors have no known antigen. TCRdb processed the reads anew with MiXCR; each CDR3 protein has one entry. Counted here are roughly 990,000 distinct CDR3 sequences, around 32% occurring once; the ten biggest clones make up roughly 12%. The specimen comprised cultured CD8+ T cells from PBMCs, sampled from culture after CMV antigen stimulation. The source of these receptors is a human donor in good health (CMV status not recorded). Some clones in this sample may be carry-over from other donors' samples.

This clonotype appeared a few times. This chain joins TRBV12-3 or TRBV12-4 and TRBJ1-2; tentative D call: TRBD1 (6 bases). This CDR3 has 15 amino acids. V lost 6 bases, J lost 4 bases, and 18 bases lay in between. CDR3 residues: CASSNSRQVPYGYTF. The CDR3 nucleotides read TGTGCCAGCAGCAACTCGAGACAGGTACCCTATGGCTACACCTTC.

The chain uses TRBV6-5 and TRBJ2-2; 9 bases line up with TRBD1. The CDR3 totals 18 residues. With 10 bases clipped from V and 1 base from J, the junction kept 16 bases outside the gene matches. Germline V lookup: CDR1 MNHEY, CDR2 SVGAGI. CDR3 DNA: TGTGCCACGATCTCGCCCCGGGACAGGGCCTTGAACACCGGGGAGCTGTTTTTT. Translation gives CATISPRDRALNTGELFF.

This sequence joins TRBV20-1 and TRBJ2-5; D not certain. Looked up from germline, CDR1 is DFQATT and CDR2 is SNEGSKA (reference sequence). This CDR3 is 14 amino acids long. V was shortened by 0 bases and J by 2 bases, with 10 bases between the two germline ends. CDR3 region: CSARDFHLQETQYF. CDR3 in DNA: TGCAGTGCTAGAGATTTCCACCTTCAAGAGACCCAGTACTTC.

The chain couples TRBV7-6 to TRBJ1-4; the D gene is possibly TRBD1 (6 bases). The germline gives CDR1 SGHVS, CDR2 FNYEAQ. This CDR3 is 15 amino acids long. V gave up 2 bases and J gave up 4 bases, with 11 bases separating them. The CDR3: CASSLRGQINEKLFF. Here the CDR3 DNA reads TGTGCCAGCAGCTTACGGGGGCAGATTAATGAAAAACTGTTTTTT. The complete variable domain, with remaining parts taken from reference TRBV7-6 and TRBJ1-4, reads GAGVSQSPRYKVTKRGQDVALRCDPISGHVSLYWYRQALGQGPEFLTYFNYEAQQDKSGLPNDRFSAERPEGSISTLTIQRTEQRDSAMYRCASSLRGQINEKLFFGSGTQLSVL.

The chain uses TRBV28 and TRBJ2-7; TRBD1 might be the D (6 bases). This CDR3 spans 12 amino acids. Germline values: CDR1 MDHEN, CDR2 SYDVKM. Trimming stripped 7 bases from V and 4 bases from J, with 11 bases between. The DNA of the CDR3 is TGTGCCAGCAACCAGGGGACGTACGAGCAGTACGTC. Translating gives CASNQGTYEQYV.

This clonotype was observed a handful of times. The chain carries TRBV27 and TRBJ2-5; 8 bases map to TRBD1. V shed 4 bases, J shed 5 bases, and the junction held 3 bases outside the gene matches. CDR3 length: 13 residues. Looked up from germline, CDR1 is MNHEY and CDR2 is SMNVEV (reference sequence). In DNA form, the CDR3 reads TGTGCCAGCAGTTGGACAGGGTGGGAGACCCAGTACTTC. This encodes CASSWTGWETQYF.

The genes are TRBV12-3 or TRBV12-4 and TRBJ2-5; TRBD2 matches 10 bases. The CDR3 has 15 residues. Trimming took 3 bases from V and 5 from J; bases not matched to a gene: 6. The CDR3 loop is CASSLRLAGDETQYF. The CDR3 bases are TGTGCCAGCAGTTTGAGGCTAGCGGGGGACGAGACCCAGTACTTC.

The chain carries TRBV5-5 and TRBJ2-7; 11 nucleotides agree with TRBD2. CDR3 length equals 15 residues. CDR1 and CDR2 from the germline V gene are SGHKS and YYEKEE (reference sequence). After removal of 0 bases from V and 7 bases from J, the junction contained 6 bases not matched to a gene. CDR3 sequence (DNA): TGTGCCAGCAGCTTGGGGCGACTAGCGGGGCTAGAGCAGTACGTC. Translated, it gives CASSLGRLAGLEQYV.

In this sample, this clonotype turned up a few times. The chain combines TRBV6-5 with TRBJ1-5; D is perhaps TRBD1 (5 bases). The CDR3 sequence is 15 residues long. The ends were cut back, 4 bases at V and 7 bases at J, with 17 bases in the middle. Germline V CDR1 and CDR2: MNHEY, SVGAGI. Here the CDR3 DNA reads TGTGCCAGCAGTTGGGGGGAAGGGGCAGGGCAGCCCCAGCATTTT. This encodes CASSWGEGAGQPQHF.

The sample holds many counts of this clonotype. An end of the junction differs from the germline gene, which may be a read error. V is TRBV27 and J is TRBJ2-7; D is unclear. This CDR3 contains 13 residues. CDR1 is MNHEY and CDR2 is SMNVEV in the germline V gene (reference sequence). The CDR3 region has the DNA TGTGCCAGCAGCTTATCACCATCCTACGAGCAGTACTTC. Its translation: CASSLSPSYEQYF.

V is TRBV9 and J is TRBJ2-5, with 8 bases that match TRBD2. In germline, CDR1 is SGDLS, CDR2 YYNGEE. J was trimmed by 5 bases and V by 3 bases; bases with no gene match: 9. This CDR3 spans 15 amino acids. The CDR3 sequence: CASSEDGGAVETQYF. The DNA for the CDR3 is TGTGCCAGCAGCGAGGACGGGGGGGCCGTGGAGACCCAGTACTTC. Together with reference TRBV9 and TRBJ2-5, the CDR3 gives the full variable domain: DSGVTQTPKHLITATGQRVTLRCSPRSGDLSVYWYQQSLDQGLQFLIQYYNGEERAKGNILERFSAQQFPDLHSELNLSSLELGDSALYFCASSEDGGAVETQYFGPGTRLLVL.

This clonotype was picked up many times. V is TRBV12-3 or TRBV12-4 and J is TRBJ2-7; possible D gene TRBD1, 6 bases. The CDR3 length is 17 residues. The germline V and J ends were trimmed by 3 bases and 2 bases, with 20 bases remaining between them. As DNA, the CDR3 is TGTGCCAGCAGTTTCACCCCCTTTGTTCAGGGGCCCTACGAGCAGTACTTC. This gives the protein CASSFTPFVQGPYEQYF.

The chain is built from TRBV5-1 and TRBJ2-1, with D perhaps TRBD2 (6 bases). The CDR3 is 15 amino acids. V lost 1 base to trimming and J lost 4 bases, with 12 bases between them. Germline values: CDR1 SGHRS, CDR2 YFSETQ. The CDR3 DNA reads TGCGCCAGCAGCTTGAACGGGGGAGTGTACAATGAGCAGTTCTTC. This gives the protein CASSLNGGVYNEQFF.

This clonotype occurred a few times. The chain employs TRBV5-4 and TRBJ1-2, with 9 nucleotides matching TRBD1. V lost 3 bases and J lost 5; bases outside the gene matches: 8. Germline CDR1 is SGHNT and CDR2 is YYREEE (reference sequence). This CDR3 comprises 15 residues. Written as DNA, the CDR3 is TGTGCCAGCAGCTCCCACAGGGGGCTGGAGTATGGCTACACCTTC. Translating gives CASSSHRGLEYGYTF.

This clonotype was counted between two and nine times. The rearrangement uses TRBV5-1 and TRBJ2-1; D gene ambiguous. This CDR3 is 15 amino acids long. Trimming took 0 bases from V and 2 from J, leaving 9 bases between them. The germline V gene has CDR1 SGHRS and CDR2 YFSETQ. CDR3 sequence: CASSLATVTYNEQFF. In DNA, the CDR3 is TGCGCCAGCAGCTTGGCTACGGTAACCTACAATGAGCAGTTCTTC. Variable domain in full (rest from reference TRBV5-1 and TRBJ2-1): KAGVTQTPRYLIKTRGQQVTLSCSPISGHRSVSWYQQTPGQGLQFLFEYFSETQRNKGNFPGRFSGRQFSNSRSEMNVSTLELGDSALYLCASSLATVTYNEQFFGPGTRLTVL.

A few counts support this clonotype. V is TRBV19 and J is TRBJ1-1, with 8 bases aligning to TRBD1. This CDR3 spans 14 amino acids. Germline V lookup: CDR1 LNHDA, CDR2 SQIVND (reference sequence). Trimming took 5 bases from V and 8 from J; bases not matched to a gene: 10. This CDR3 is CASSSQTGDSEAFF. For the CDR3, the DNA is TGTGCCAGTAGTTCACAGACAGGGGATTCCGAAGCTTTCTTT.

The rearrangement joins TRBV7-6 to TRBJ1-1; D call uncertain. The germline gives CDR1 SGHVS, CDR2 FNYEAQ. The CDR3 extends over 14 amino acids. V lost 5 bases and J 6 bases, leaving 16 bases between the germline ends. Here the CDR3 DNA reads TGTGCCAGCAGCCATAAGAGCCTCGTCTCTGAAGCTTTCTTT. Translating gives CASSHKSLVSEAFF.

The chain recombines TRBV6-5 with TRBJ2-5, with TRBD2 matching 12 bases. The CDR3 spans 17 residues. V shed 0 bases and J 5 bases; nucleotides not matched to a gene: 7. The germline gives CDR1 MNHEY, CDR2 SVGAGI. As DNA, the CDR3 is TGTGCCAGCAGTTACTCTACTAGCGGGGGGCCGTGGGAGACCCAGTACTTC. This sequence encodes CASSYSTSGGPWETQYF.

The J gene is TRBJ2-3, the V gene TRBV24-1; D perhaps matches TRBD2 (5 bases). Germline-derived CDR1 and CDR2 are KGHDR and SFDVKD. Trimming cost V 4 bases and J 3 bases, with 22 bases left between them. This CDR3 is built from 18 residues. CDR3 nucleotide sequence: TGTGCCACCAGTGACCCCGGGGTGGAGAAAGATGGAACAGATACGCAGTATTTT. Its protein product is CATSDPGVEKDGTDTQYF.

This rearrangement joins TRBV25-1 to TRBJ2-7; D remains unclear. CDR1 and CDR2 (germline): MGHDK, SYGVNS. This CDR3 region has 10 residues. With 10 bases removed from V and 6 bases from J, the gap between germline ends came to 10 bases. Here the CDR3 DNA reads TGTGCCACCGCCGGCCGCGAGCAGTACTTC. Translated, it gives CATAGREQYF.

This clonotype was found a few times. The rearrangement joins TRBV28 to TRBJ2-3; the match to TRBD2 covers 9 bases. The CDR3 is 16 amino acids. Looked up from germline, CDR1 is MDHEN and CDR2 is SYDVKM. J was trimmed by 3 bases and V by 8 bases; bases with no gene match: 12. CDR3 DNA sequence: TGTGCCAGCCTGCCTTTTGAGCGGGGGGTAACAGATACGCAGTATTTT. Residues: CASLPFERGVTDTQYF.

CDR3 in amino acids: CASNPPGRGTGELFF. CDR3 coding DNA: TGTGCCAGCAACCCGCCAGGGCGAGGCACCGGGGAGCTGTTTTTT. The chain joins TRBV28 to TRBJ2-2; perhaps TRBD1 as D (5 bases). The V end lost 7 bases, the J end lost 4 bases, and 16 bases lay between the germline ends. There are 15 residues in the CDR3. Per the germline V gene, CDR1 is MDHEN and CDR2 is SYDVKM.

This clonotype was seen a handful of times. The chain carries TRBV13 and TRBJ2-5; D unclear. Germline CDR1 is PRHDT and CDR2 is FYEKMQ (reference sequence). The CDR3 loop spans 13 amino acids. Trimming cost V 5 bases and J 4 bases, with 11 bases left between them. This CDR3 reads CASSLQKRETQYF. CDR3 bases: TGTGCCAGCAGCCTCCAGAAACGAGAGACCCAGTACTTC.

This clonotype was recorded many times. J is TRBJ2-2 and V is TRBV7-6, with 7 positions matching TRBD1. This CDR3 region has 13 residues. Germline-derived CDR1 and CDR2 are SGHVS and FNYEAQ. With V trimmed by 6 bases and J by 3 bases, 1 base remained unmatched. This CDR3 is CASSQGDTGELFF. Here the CDR3 DNA reads TGTGCCAGCAGTCAGGGGGACACCGGGGAGCTGTTTTTT.

The chain recombines TRBV25-1 with TRBJ1-1; 7 bases line up with TRBD1. From germline, CDR1 is MGHDK and CDR2 SYGVNS. With V trimmed by 6 bases and J by 4 bases, 8 bases remained unmatched. There are 14 residues in the CDR3. For the CDR3, the DNA is TGTGCCAGCAGCACGACAGGGATAAGCACTGAAGCTTTCTTT. Its protein is CASSTTGISTEAFF.

This clonotype appeared a few times. The J gene is TRBJ2-1, the V gene TRBV5-4; D perhaps matches TRBD2 (6 bases). Germline lookup yields CDR1 SGHNT and CDR2 YYREEE (reference sequence). This CDR3 spans 14 amino acids. Trimming took 2 bases from V and 6 from J, leaving 12 bases between them. The CDR3 here is CASSFRAGSNEQFF. CDR3 DNA: TGTGCCAGCAGCTTTCGGGCGGGGTCCAATGAGCAGTTCTTC. The complete variable domain, with remaining parts taken from reference TRBV5-4 and TRBJ2-1, reads ETGVTQSPTHLIKTRGQQVTLRCSSQSGHNTVSWYQQALGQGPQFIFQYYREEENGRGNFPPRFSGLQFPNYSSELNVNALELDDSALYLCASSFRAGSNEQFFGPGTRLTVL.

The chain recombines TRBV29-1 with TRBJ1-1, with D possibly being TRBD1 (5 bases). The V gene lost 7 bases and the J gene lost 1 base, with 13 bases spanning the gap. Germline V gene data show CDR1 as SQVTM and CDR2 as ANQGSEA. This CDR3 has 13 amino acids. The CDR3 region is CSALGLTNTEAFF. In DNA, the CDR3 is TGCAGCGCCCTGGGGCTGACGAACACTGAAGCTTTCTTT.

The sample holds many counts of this clonotype. This chain connects TRBV7-9 to TRBJ2-1, with D hard to call. V was shortened by 0 bases and J by 8 bases, with 8 bases between the two germline ends. Germline lookup yields CDR1 SEHNR and CDR2 FQNEAQ (reference sequence). The CDR3 runs 13 residues. CDR3 amino acids: CASSLALTDEQFF. In DNA form, the CDR3 reads TGTGCCAGCAGCTTAGCGTTGACGGATGAGCAGTTCTTC.

This clonotype appeared a few times. The chain links TRBV6-1 to TRBJ1-1; D not certain. This CDR3 is built from 13 residues. Trimming stripped 1 base from V and 4 bases from J, with 7 bases between. Germline V gene sequence: CDR1 MNHNS, CDR2 SASEGT. CDR3 region: CASSEVTGTEAFF. CDR3 DNA sequence: TGTGCCAGCAGTGAAGTCACGGGCACTGAAGCTTTCTTT.

This clonotype was recorded a few times. The chain is built from TRBV5-4 and TRBJ2-2; 8 bases match TRBD2. This CDR3 is built from 15 residues. Germline V CDR1 and CDR2: SGHNT, YYREEE (reference sequence). V gave up 0 bases and J gave up 8 bases; unmatched junction bases: 6. The CDR3 sequence is CASSLDGGARGELFF. The CDR3 region has the DNA TGTGCCAGCAGCTTGGACGGGGGGGCCAGGGGGGAGCTGTTTTTT.

This clonotype was picked up a small number of times. The CDR3 nucleotides are TGTGCCAGCAGTGAGCACTCCTACGAGCAGTACTTC. Translated: CASSEHSYEQYF. This sequence joins TRBV7-9 and TRBJ2-7; D remains ambiguous. V dropped 6 bases and J dropped 0 bases, with 6 bases sitting between them. CDR1 is SEHNR, CDR2 FQNEAQ, per germline (reference sequence). The CDR3 sequence is 12 residues long.